This T cell receptor beta chain is from a study of T cells after yellow fever vaccination. Study-level findings and limits: Primary-vaccination clones mostly resurfaced post-booster (just under 98% CD4, more than 85% CD8).

About this clonotype itself: As yet, its antigen is unknown.

TCR cDNA was made by 5'RACE template switching, adding a universal primer site and UMIs. One entry per CDR3 protein results from TCRdb running MiXCR on the 5' RACE reads. The repertoire holds around 610,000 distinct CDR3 sequences, with about 13% as singletons. The length of the CDR3 is 13 residues. Between the trimmed V and J ends, which lost 6 bases and 3 bases, there was a span of 11 bases. Germline V gene sequence: CDR1 DFQATT, CDR2 SNEGSKA (reference sequence). Sequences were derived from PBMCs, sampled on the day of the yellow fever booster vaccination. This chain uses TRBV20-1 with TRBJ2-2; D perhaps matches TRBD1 (6 bases). This sequence originates from a man aged 25-45 years who received the YFV17D yellow fever vaccine. Written as DNA, the CDR3 is TGCAGTGCACGTTCAGGGGACACCGGGGAGCTGTTTTTT. Translated, it gives CSARSGDTGELFF.